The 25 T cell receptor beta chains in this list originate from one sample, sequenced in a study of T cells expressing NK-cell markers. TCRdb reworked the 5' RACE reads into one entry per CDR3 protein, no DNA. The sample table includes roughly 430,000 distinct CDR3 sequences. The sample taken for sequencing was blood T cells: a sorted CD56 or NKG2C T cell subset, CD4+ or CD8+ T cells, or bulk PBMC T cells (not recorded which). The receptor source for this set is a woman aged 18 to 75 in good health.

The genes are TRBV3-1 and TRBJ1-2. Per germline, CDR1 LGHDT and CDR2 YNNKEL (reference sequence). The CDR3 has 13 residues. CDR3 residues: CASSQGTREGYTF.

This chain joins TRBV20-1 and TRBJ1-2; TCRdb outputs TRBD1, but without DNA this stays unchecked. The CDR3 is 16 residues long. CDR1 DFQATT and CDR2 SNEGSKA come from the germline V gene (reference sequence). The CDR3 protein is CSARDLVEQARDGYTF.

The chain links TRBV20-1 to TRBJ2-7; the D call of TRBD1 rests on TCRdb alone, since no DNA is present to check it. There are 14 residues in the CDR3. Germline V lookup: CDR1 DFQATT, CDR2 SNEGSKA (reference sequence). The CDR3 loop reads CSARPGASSYEQYF.

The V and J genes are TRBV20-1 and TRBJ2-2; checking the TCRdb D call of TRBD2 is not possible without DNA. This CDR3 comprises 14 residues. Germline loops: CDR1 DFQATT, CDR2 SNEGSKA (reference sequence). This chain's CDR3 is CSAPLQTNTGELFF.

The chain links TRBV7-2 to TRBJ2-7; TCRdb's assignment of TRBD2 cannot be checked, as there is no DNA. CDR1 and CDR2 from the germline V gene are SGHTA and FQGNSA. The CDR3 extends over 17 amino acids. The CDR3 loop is CASSLSPPTTTNYEQYF.

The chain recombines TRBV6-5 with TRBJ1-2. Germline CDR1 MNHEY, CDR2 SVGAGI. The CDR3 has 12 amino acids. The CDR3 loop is CASTSSFEGYTF.

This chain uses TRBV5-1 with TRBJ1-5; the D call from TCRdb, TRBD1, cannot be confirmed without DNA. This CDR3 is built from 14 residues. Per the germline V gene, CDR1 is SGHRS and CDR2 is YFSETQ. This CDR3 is CASIEPRGDQPQHF. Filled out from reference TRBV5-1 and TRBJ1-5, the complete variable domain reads KAGVTQTPRYLIKTRGQQVTLSCSPISGHRSVSWYQQTPGQGLQFLFEYFSETQRNKGNFPGRFSGRQFSNSRSEMNVSTLELGDSALYLCASIEPRGDQPQHFGDGTRLSIL.

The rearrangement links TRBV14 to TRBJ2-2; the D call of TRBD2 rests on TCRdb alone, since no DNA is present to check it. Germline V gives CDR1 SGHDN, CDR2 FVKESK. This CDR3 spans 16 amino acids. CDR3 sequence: CASSRLFAAGTGELFF.

The CDR3 is CATSAKLGETQYF. The chain joins TRBV24-1 to TRBJ2-5. Germline CDR1 reads KGHDR; CDR2 reads SFDVKD. This CDR3 region has 13 residues.

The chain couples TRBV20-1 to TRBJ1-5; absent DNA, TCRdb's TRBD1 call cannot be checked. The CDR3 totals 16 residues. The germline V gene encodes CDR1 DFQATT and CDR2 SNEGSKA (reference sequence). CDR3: CSARAPGTGVKQPQHF.

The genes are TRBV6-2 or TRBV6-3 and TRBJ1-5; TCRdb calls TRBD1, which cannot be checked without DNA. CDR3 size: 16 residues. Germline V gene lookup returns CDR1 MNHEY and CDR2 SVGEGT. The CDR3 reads CASSYPRQGVYQPQHF.

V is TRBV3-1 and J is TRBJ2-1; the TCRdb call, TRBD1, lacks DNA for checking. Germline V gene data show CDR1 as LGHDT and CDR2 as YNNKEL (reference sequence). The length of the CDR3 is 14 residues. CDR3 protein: CASSQVRGWDEQFF.

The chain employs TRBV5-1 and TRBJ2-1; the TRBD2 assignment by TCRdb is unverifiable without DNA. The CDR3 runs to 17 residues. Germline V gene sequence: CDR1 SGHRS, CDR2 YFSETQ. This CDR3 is CASSWTSGISFYNEQFF. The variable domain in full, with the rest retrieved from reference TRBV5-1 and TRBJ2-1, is KAGVTQTPRYLIKTRGQQVTLSCSPISGHRSVSWYQQTPGQGLQFLFEYFSETQRNKGNFPGRFSGRQFSNSRSEMNVSTLELGDSALYLCASSWTSGISFYNEQFFGPGTRLTVL.

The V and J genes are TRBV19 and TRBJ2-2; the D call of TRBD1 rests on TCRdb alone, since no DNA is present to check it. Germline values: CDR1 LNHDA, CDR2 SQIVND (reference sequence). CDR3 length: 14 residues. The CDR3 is CASLGARWTGELFF.

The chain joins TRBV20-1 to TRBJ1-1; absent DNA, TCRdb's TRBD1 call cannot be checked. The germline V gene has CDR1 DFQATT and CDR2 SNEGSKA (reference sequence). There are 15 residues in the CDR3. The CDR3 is CSARARGLGNTEAFF.

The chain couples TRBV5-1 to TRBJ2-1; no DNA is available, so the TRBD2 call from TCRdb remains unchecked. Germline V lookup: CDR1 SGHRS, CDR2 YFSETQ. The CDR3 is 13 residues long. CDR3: CASSLGNAGEQFF.

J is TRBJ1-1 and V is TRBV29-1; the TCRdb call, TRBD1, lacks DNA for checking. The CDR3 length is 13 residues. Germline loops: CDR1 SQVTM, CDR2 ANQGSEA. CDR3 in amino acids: CSVGGAGNTEAFF.

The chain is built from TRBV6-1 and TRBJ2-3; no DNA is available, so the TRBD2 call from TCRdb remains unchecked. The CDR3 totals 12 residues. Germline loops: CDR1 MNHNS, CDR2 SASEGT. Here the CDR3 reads CASSDGTIWQYF.

The CDR3 is CASSILDRSNQPQHF. The chain recombines TRBV2 with TRBJ1-5. Germline V CDR1 and CDR2: SNHLY, FYNNEI. The CDR3 extends over 15 amino acids.

The CDR3 reads CSLRGDASYEQYF. The J gene is TRBJ2-7, the V gene TRBV20-1; the D gene TCRdb calls, TRBD2, cannot be checked with no DNA. Looked up from germline, CDR1 is DFQATT and CDR2 is SNEGSKA (reference sequence). This CDR3 is built from 13 residues.

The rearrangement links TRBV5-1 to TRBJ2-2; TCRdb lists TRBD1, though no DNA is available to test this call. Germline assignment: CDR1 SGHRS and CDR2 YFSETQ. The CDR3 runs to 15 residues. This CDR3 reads CASSDGQGVSGELFF.

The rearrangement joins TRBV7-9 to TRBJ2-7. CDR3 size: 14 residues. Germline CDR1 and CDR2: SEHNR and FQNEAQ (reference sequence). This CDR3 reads CASSTDTGSYEQYF.

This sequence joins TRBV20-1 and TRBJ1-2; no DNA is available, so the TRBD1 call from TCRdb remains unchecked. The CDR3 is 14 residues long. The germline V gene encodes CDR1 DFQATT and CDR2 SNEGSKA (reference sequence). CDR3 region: CSASGQGNFYGYTF.

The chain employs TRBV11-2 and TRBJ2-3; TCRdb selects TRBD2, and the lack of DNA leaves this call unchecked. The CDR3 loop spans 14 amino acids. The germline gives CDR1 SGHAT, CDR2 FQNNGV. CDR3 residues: CASSLGAAGDTQYF.

The CDR3 loop is CASSLASGKVDTQYF. The V gene is TRBV3-1, the J gene TRBJ2-3; TCRdb outputs TRBD2, but without DNA this stays unchecked. The CDR3 is 15 amino acids. Germline V gene lookup returns CDR1 LGHDT and CDR2 YNNKEL (reference sequence).